This T cell receptor (beta chain) is drawn from a study of T cell responses to AZD1222 COVID-19 vaccine. V was shortened by 3 bases and J by 0 bases, with 10 bases between the two germline ends. CDR1 and CDR2 (germline): SGDLS, YYNGEE. The CDR3 sequence is 15 residues long. Libraries were prepared by immunoSEQ multiplex PCR; TCRdb keeps only in-frame clonotypes and omits some of them. This table holds approximately 110,000 clones, more than 85% found once. Study results and caveats: In the spike-specific TCR repertoire, nearly half reportedly target unmutated variant regions.

Note on this clone: Its antigen is not identified.

The sequence derives from an adult in good health. This chain joins TRBV9 and TRBJ2-1; no definite D call. The sample in question was peripheral blood, obtained on day 0 of AZD1222 vaccination. In DNA form, the CDR3 reads TGTGCCAGCAGCGAGGGCCCGAGCTCCTACAATGAGCAGTTCTTC. Residues: CASSEGPSSYNEQFF.